This TCR beta chain appears in the sequencing data of a study of memory CD4+ T cells and cytomegalovirus serostatus. The overall study: Of the healthy Belgian adults, under 10 were CMV seropositive and more than 20 seronegative.

Study-wide points: Each of roughly 65 CMV-associated TCRbeta sequences occurred in one to five individuals.

Single viable CD3+CD4+CD8-CD45RO+ cells were sorted as the memory CD4+ T cells. The repertoire was sequenced with immunoSEQ multiplex PCR; TCRdb's copy has only in-frame clones and lacks some. The sample consists of 85,000 to 100,000 clones, under 90% of them appearing once. Germline V CDR1 and CDR2: ENHRY, SYGVKD. The CDR3 runs 15 residues. Trimming stripped 8 bases from V and 2 bases from J, with 15 bases between. As concerns this clone: Its specificity is unknown.

Sequencing was done on a sample of memory CD4+ T cells from blood. The source is an adult in good health and CMV-seropositive. The chain links TRBV10-3 to TRBJ1-4; D perhaps matches TRBD1 (5 bases). The CDR3 DNA reads TGTGCCATCGGGGGAGGGTTGATGACTAATGAAAAACTGTTTTTT. As protein: CAIGGGLMTNEKLFF.